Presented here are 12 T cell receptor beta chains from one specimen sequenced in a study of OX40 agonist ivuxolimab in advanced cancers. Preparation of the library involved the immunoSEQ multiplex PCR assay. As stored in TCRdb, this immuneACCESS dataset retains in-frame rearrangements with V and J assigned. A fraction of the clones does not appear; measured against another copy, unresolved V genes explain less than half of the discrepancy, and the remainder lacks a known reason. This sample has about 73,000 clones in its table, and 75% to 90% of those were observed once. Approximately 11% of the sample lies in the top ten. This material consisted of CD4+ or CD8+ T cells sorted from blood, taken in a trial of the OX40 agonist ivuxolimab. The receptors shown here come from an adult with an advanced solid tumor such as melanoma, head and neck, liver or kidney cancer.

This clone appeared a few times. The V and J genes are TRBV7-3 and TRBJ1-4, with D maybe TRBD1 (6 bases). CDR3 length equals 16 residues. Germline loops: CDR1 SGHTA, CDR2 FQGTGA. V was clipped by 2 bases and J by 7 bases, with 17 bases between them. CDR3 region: CASSLSPDRLVEKLFF. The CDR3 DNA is TGTGCCAGCAGCTTATCTCCGGACAGATTGGTTGAAAAACTGTTTTTT.

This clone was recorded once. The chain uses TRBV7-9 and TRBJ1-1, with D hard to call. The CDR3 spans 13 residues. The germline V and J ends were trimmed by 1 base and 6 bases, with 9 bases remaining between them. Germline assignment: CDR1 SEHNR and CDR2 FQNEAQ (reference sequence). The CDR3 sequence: CASSLVGGAEAFF. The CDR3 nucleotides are TGTGCCAGCAGCTTAGTGGGCGGGGCTGAAGCTTTCTTT.

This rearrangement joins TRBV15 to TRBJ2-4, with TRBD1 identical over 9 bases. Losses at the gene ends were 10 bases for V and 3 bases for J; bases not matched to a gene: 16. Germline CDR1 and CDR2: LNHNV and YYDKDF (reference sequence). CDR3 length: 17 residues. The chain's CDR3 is CANIPPGQGRVKNIQYF. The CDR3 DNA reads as TGTGCCAATATACCCCCGGGACAGGGTCGGGTCAAAAACATTCAGTACTTC.

CDR3 sequence reads: CASSGGHSYPYEQYF. For the CDR3, the DNA is TGTGCCAGCAGCGGTGGACATTCTTATCCCTACGAGCAGTACTTC. The chain carries TRBV11-2 and TRBJ2-7, with D tentatively TRBD1 (5 bases). Deletions cut 5 bases from V and 2 bases from J, with 16 bases between. Germline lookup yields CDR1 SGHAT and CDR2 FQNNGV. The CDR3 is 15 residues long. Full variable domain (outside the CDR3, taken from reference TRBV11-2 and TRBJ2-7): EAGVAQSPRYKIIEKRQSVAFWCNPISGHATLYWYQQILGQGPKLLIQFQNNGVVDDSQLPKDRFSAERLKGVDSTLKIQPAKLEDSAVYLCASSGGHSYPYEQYFGPGTRLTVT.

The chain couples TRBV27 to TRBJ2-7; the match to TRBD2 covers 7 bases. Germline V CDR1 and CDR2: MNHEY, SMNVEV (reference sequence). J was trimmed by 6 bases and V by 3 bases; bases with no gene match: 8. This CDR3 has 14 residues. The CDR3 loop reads CASSFREGRGEQYF. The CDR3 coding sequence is TGTGCCAGCAGTTTCAGGGAGGGGAGAGGCGAGCAGTACTTC.

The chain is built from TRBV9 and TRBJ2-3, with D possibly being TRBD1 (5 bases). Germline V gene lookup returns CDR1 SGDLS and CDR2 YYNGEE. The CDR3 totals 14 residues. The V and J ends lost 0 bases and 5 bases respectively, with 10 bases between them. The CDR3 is CASSVAGMEDTQYF. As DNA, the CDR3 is TGTGCCAGCAGCGTAGCAGGGATGGAAGATACGCAGTATTTT. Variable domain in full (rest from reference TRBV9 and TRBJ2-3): DSGVTQTPKHLITATGQRVTLRCSPRSGDLSVYWYQQSLDQGLQFLIQYYNGEERAKGNILERFSAQQFPDLHSELNLSSLELGDSALYFCASSVAGMEDTQYFGPGTRLTVL.

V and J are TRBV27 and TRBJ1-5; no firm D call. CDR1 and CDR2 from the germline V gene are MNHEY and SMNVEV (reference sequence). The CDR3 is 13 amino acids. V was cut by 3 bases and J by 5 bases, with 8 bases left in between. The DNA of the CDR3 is TGTGCCAGCAGTTTGGGAGGGTATCAGCCCCAGCATTTT. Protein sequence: CASSLGGYQPQHF.

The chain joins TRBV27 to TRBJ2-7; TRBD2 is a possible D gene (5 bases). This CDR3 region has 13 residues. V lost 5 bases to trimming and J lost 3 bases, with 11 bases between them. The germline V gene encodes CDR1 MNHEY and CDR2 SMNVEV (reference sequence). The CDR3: CASSLGLNYEQYF. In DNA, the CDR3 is TGTGCCAGCAGTCTCGGACTGAACTACGAGCAGTACTTC.

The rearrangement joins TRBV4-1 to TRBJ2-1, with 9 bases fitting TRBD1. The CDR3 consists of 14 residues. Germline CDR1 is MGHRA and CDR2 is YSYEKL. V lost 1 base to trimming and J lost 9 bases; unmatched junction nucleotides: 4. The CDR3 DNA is TGCGCCAGCAGCCAAGGGGACAGGGAGGGTGAGCAGTTCTTC. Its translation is CASSQGDREGEQFF.

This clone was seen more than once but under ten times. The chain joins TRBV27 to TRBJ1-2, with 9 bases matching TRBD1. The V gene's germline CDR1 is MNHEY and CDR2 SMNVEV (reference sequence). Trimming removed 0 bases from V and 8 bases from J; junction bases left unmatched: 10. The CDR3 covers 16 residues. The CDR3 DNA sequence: TGTGCCAGCAGTTTATCAGCCGGGACAGGGTCGGGGGGCTACACCTTC. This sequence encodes CASSLSAGTGSGGYTF.

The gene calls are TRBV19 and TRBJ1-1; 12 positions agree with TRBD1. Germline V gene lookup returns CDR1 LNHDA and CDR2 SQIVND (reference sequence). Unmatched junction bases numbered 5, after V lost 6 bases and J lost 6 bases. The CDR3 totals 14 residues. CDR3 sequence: CASSGGDRGPEAFF. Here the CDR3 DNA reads TGTGCCAGTAGCGGAGGGGACAGGGGGCCTGAAGCTTTCTTT. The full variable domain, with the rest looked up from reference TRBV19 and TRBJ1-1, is DGGITQSPKYLFRKEGQNVTLSCEQNLNHDAMYWYRQDPGQGLRLIYYSQIVNDFQKGDIAEGYSVSREKKESFPLTVTSAQKNPTAFYLCASSGGDRGPEAFFGQGTRLTVV.

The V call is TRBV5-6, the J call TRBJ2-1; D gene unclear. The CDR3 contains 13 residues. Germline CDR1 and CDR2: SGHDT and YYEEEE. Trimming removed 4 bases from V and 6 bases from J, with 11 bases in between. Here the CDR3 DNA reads TGTGCCAGCAGCCCGACCCAGTTCAATGAGCAGTTCTTC. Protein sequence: CASSPTQFNEQFF.